A single sample gave rise to the 26 T cell receptor beta chains below, sequenced in a study of post-analysis software for immune sequencing data. Their antigen targets remain unknown. Study conclusions and caveats: Roughly five TRBV segments were significantly more frequent in patients than in controls. TRBV5-6, TRBV5-1 and TRBV20-1 were among these segments.

Prepared libraries of TCR beta cDNA carried unique molecular identifiers. A single record per CDR3 protein comes from TCRdb applying MiXCR to the PCR reads. Of about 540,000 distinct CDR3 sequences listed, 30% to 40% were seen once; the top ten hold 4.5% to 7.5%. Sequencing was done on a sample of blood. The receptors were sampled from a girl aged 2-17 years with multiple sclerosis.

This clonotype came up many times. This chain connects TRBV12-3 or TRBV12-4 to TRBJ2-3; 8 bases align to TRBD1. The junction had 7 bases not matched to a gene; V was cut back by 6 bases and J by 2 bases. The CDR3 has 15 amino acids. CDR3 coding DNA: TGTGCCAGCAGACAAACAGGGGGGAACACAGATACGCAGTATTTT. This gives the protein CASRQTGGNTDTQYF.

Points on this clonotype: A read error may produce the germline difference seen at one junction end. The CDR3, as DNA: TGTGCCAGCAGCCCCGGGACGGTCGAGCAGTACTTC. Its protein product is CASSPGTVEQYF. This chain joins TRBV5-1 and TRBJ2-7; perhaps D is TRBD1 or TRBD2 (5 bases each). This CDR3 spans 12 amino acids. Germline V gene lookup returns CDR1 SGHRS and CDR2 YFSETQ.

The chain has TRBV4-1 and TRBJ1-5; TRBD1 agrees at 7 bases. V shed 2 bases, J shed 3 bases, and the junction held 10 bases outside the gene matches. Germline V gives CDR1 MGHRA, CDR2 YSYEKL. This CDR3 spans 17 amino acids. This CDR3 is CASSQPALTGFNQPQHF. The CDR3 DNA reads as TGCGCCAGCAGCCAACCTGCACTGACAGGGTTCAATCAGCCCCAGCATTTT.

This clonotype appeared a few times. The J gene is TRBJ1-2, the V gene TRBV29-1, with D possibly matching TRBD1 (5 bases). The CDR3 length is 15 residues. The germline CDR1 and CDR2 sequences are SQVTM and ANQGSEA. V dropped 0 bases and J dropped 3 bases, with 14 bases sitting between them. The CDR3, as DNA: TGCAGCGTTGAAGAGGGGGGGAAAGTTCACTATGGCTACACCTTC. Residues: CSVEEGGKVHYGYTF.

The chain employs TRBV20-1 and TRBJ2-1; D is unresolved. V was shortened by 1 base and J by 9 bases, with 16 bases between the two germline ends. CDR3 length: 14 residues. Germline-derived CDR1 and CDR2 are DFQATT and SNEGSKA (reference sequence). The CDR3 nucleotides are TGCAGTGCTAGAGCTGGGTCAGGAGATGGTGAGCAGTTCTTC. This codes for CSARAGSGDGEQFF.

This clonotype was observed a handful of times. This chain connects TRBV20-1 to TRBJ1-2; no firm D call. Germline V gene sequence: CDR1 DFQATT, CDR2 SNEGSKA (reference sequence). The CDR3 consists of 13 residues. Trimming shortened V by 5 bases and J by 5 bases, and 15 bases separated the two germline ends. The CDR3 loop is CSAGKIGLYGYTF. DNA for the CDR3: TGCAGTGCTGGGAAGATCGGGCTTTATGGCTACACCTTC.

The rearrangement joins TRBV5-1 to TRBJ2-7; the D is unclear. The V gene lost 0 bases and the J gene lost 5 bases, with 9 bases spanning the gap. The CDR3 contains 13 residues. The germline CDR1 and CDR2 sequences are SGHRS and YFSETQ. The CDR3 coding sequence is TGCGCCAGCAGCTTGGTAGAGGTAAACGAGCAGTACTTC. It translates to CASSLVEVNEQYF.

The rearrangement joins TRBV28 to TRBJ1-4, with 8 bases matching TRBD1. The CDR3 is 14 residues long. The germline V gene encodes CDR1 MDHEN and CDR2 SYDVKM. The trim removed 6 bases at V and 6 bases at J, leaving 6 bases unmatched. CDR3 DNA: TGTGCCAGCAGCAACGGACAGGGCTATGAAAAACTGTTTTTT. It specifies CASSNGQGYEKLFF.

The chain joins TRBV12-3 or TRBV12-4 to TRBJ2-3, with 8 nucleotides matching TRBD2. This CDR3 has 15 residues. The trim removed 1 base at V and 7 bases at J, leaving 7 bases unmatched. The CDR3 here is CASSLVRGGSNTQYF. For the CDR3, the DNA is TGTGCCAGCAGTTTAGTACGGGGGGGGTCTAATACGCAGTATTTT.

The chain joins TRBV11-2 to TRBJ2-5; tentatively, D is TRBD1 (6 bases). Trimming cost V 5 bases and J 3 bases, with 16 bases left between them. The CDR3 totals 15 residues. CDR1 is SGHAT and CDR2 is FQNNGV in the germline V gene. The DNA of the CDR3 is TGTGCCAGCAGCCCCCAAGGCGCAGGGGAAGAGACCCAGTACTTC. As protein: CASSPQGAGEETQYF.

The chain couples TRBV20-1 to TRBJ2-2; 8 bases map to TRBD1. CDR1 DFQATT and CDR2 SNEGSKA come from the germline V gene (reference sequence). Unmatched junction bases numbered 13, after V lost 6 bases and J lost 7 bases. The CDR3 runs 15 residues. The CDR3 DNA is TGCAGTGCCGCAGACAGGCAGGGGGCATTCGGGGAGCTGTTTTTT. This translates into CSAADRQGAFGELFF.

This clonotype has just a few counts. The chain joins TRBV20-1 to TRBJ2-3; D remains unclear. The germline V gene encodes CDR1 DFQATT and CDR2 SNEGSKA (reference sequence). The CDR3 runs to 14 residues. Trimming took off 6 bases at V and 1 base at J, with 14 bases between the two ends. CDR3 sequence: CSAVDEPRTDTQYF. For the CDR3, the DNA is TGCAGTGCCGTGGACGAACCACGCACAGATACGCAGTATTTT.

Concerning this clonotype: One end of the junction fails to match germline, which may point to a read error. The V gene is TRBV4-1, the J gene TRBJ2-3; 12 positions match TRBD2. The CDR3 has 17 amino acids. The V gene's germline CDR1 is MGHRA and CDR2 YSYEKL. The CDR3 DNA reads as TGCGCCAGCTGCCAACCTAGCGGGGGGGCCGTAACAGATACGCAGTATTTT. As protein: CASCQPSGGAVTDTQYF.

This clonotype appeared a few times. The chain employs TRBV3-1 and TRBJ2-3, with unresolved D. This CDR3 has 13 residues. Deletions cut 0 bases from V and 5 bases from J, with 6 bases between. The germline gives CDR1 LGHDT, CDR2 YNNKEL (reference sequence). CDR3 region: CASSQDSGDTQYF. CDR3 in DNA: TGTGCCAGCAGCCAAGACTCCGGAGATACGCAGTATTTT.

A few counts support this clonotype. The gene calls are TRBV29-1 and TRBJ2-3, with D maybe TRBD2 (6 bases). The CDR3 loop spans 15 amino acids. Germline CDR1 SQVTM, CDR2 ANQGSEA. V was trimmed by 6 bases and J by 0 bases, leaving 16 bases between them. The CDR3 region has the DNA TGCAGCGTCGATGGGACTCCTACTAGCACAGATACGCAGTATTTT. Translated: CSVDGTPTSTDTQYF.

CDR3 protein: CASTRGTATYEQYF. The CDR3 DNA reads as TGTGCCAGTACCCGCGGGACCGCAACCTACGAGCAGTACTTC. The chain is built from TRBV4-2 and TRBJ2-7; D might be TRBD2 (6 bases). Per germline, CDR1 LGHNA and CDR2 YNFKEQ. V was pared by 9 bases and J by 2 bases, with 17 bases between. The CDR3 spans 14 residues.

Regarding this clonotype: At one of its ends the junction is not consistent with the germline gene, which may arise from a read error. The chain employs TRBV7-2 and TRBJ2-1; D gene unclear. Germline values: CDR1 SGHTA, CDR2 FQGNSA. There are 18 residues in the CDR3. For the CDR3, the DNA is TGTGCCAGCAGCCCCCGATTAGCTGGACCGGACCCTTACAAGGAGCAGTTCTTC. Protein sequence: CASSPRLAGPDPYKEQFF.

This clonotype was seen only once. The chain has TRBV6-2 or TRBV6-3 and TRBJ2-1, with D hard to call. The CDR3 totals 17 residues. Trimming stripped 2 bases from V and 2 bases from J, with 16 bases between. In germline, CDR1 is MNHEY, CDR2 SVGEGT. The CDR3 region is CASSYGYRSRAYNEQFF. The CDR3 bases are TGTGCCAGCAGTTACGGGTATAGGAGCCGGGCCTACAATGAGCAGTTCTTC.

The gene calls are TRBV7-9 and TRBJ2-1; 8 nucleotides align to TRBD1. In germline, CDR1 is SEHNR, CDR2 FQNEAQ (reference sequence). The CDR3 is 15 residues long. Germline trimming cut 6 bases from V and 10 bases from J; bases unmatched to any gene: 14. The CDR3 region has the DNA TGTGCCAGCAGTCCCGTCCCGACAGGGGCCGGGGAGCAGTTCTTC. It codes for CASSPVPTGAGEQFF.

The rearrangement uses TRBV27 and TRBJ2-3; 7 bases map to TRBD2. The CDR3 covers 15 residues. From germline, CDR1 is MNHEY and CDR2 SMNVEV (reference sequence). J gave up 1 base and V 5 bases, and 6 bases lay outside the gene matches. This CDR3 is CASSPLAAGTDTQYF. In DNA, the CDR3 is TGTGCCAGCAGTCCTCTAGCGGCAGGCACAGATACGCAGTATTTT.

This clonotype was detected a few times. This chain's CDR3 is CASSLGTSGLTDTQYF. The CDR3 bases are TGTGCCAGCAGCCTAGGGACTAGCGGGCTCACAGATACGCAGTATTTT. V gene TRBV7-2 combines with J gene TRBJ2-3; 12 bases match TRBD2. The CDR3 consists of 16 residues. Germline assignment: CDR1 SGHTA and CDR2 FQGNSA. With V trimmed by 5 bases and J by 2 bases, 5 bases remained unmatched. The full variable domain, completed using reference TRBV7-2 and TRBJ2-3, is GAGVSQSPSNKVTEKGKDVELRCDPISGHTALYWYRQSLGQGLEFLIYFQGNSAPDKSGLPSDRFSAERTGGSVSTLTIQRTQQEDSAVYLCASSLGTSGLTDTQYFGPGTRLTVL.

Note on this clonotype: It is unclear where the CDR3 begins or ends on the DNA, so no DNA is shown, and the CDR3 is as TCRdb lists it. V gene TRBV7-2 combines with J gene TRBJ2-3; TRBD2 is the table's D call and was not checked against the DNA. Counting both end residues, the CDR3 totals 15 amino acids. In germline, CDR1 is SGHTA, CDR2 FQGNSA. Here the CDR3 reads CASSLVASGTDTQDF.

This clonotype was detected a few times. This rearrangement joins TRBV5-1 to TRBJ2-5; 7 nucleotides match TRBD1. Germline trimming cut 0 bases from V and 2 bases from J; bases unmatched to any gene: 7. The CDR3 has 16 residues. Germline values: CDR1 SGHRS, CDR2 YFSETQ. CDR3 residues: CASSLAPGQYQETQYF. The CDR3 region has the DNA TGCGCCAGCAGCTTGGCACCGGGACAGTATCAAGAGACCCAGTACTTC.

There are a few counts of this clonotype. The V call is TRBV7-3, the J call TRBJ1-1; D is unresolved. V was trimmed by 5 bases and J by 6 bases, leaving 16 bases between them. The CDR3 totals 14 residues. Germline CDR1 SGHTA, CDR2 FQGTGA. CDR3: CASSPQDGQAEAFF. CDR3 DNA sequence: TGTGCCAGCAGCCCACAAGACGGCCAAGCTGAAGCTTTCTTT.

The rearrangement uses TRBV13 and TRBJ2-1; D may correspond to TRBD1 or TRBD2 (5 bases each). The CDR3 has 15 residues. V was cut by 8 bases and J by 3 bases, with 17 bases left in between. Germline CDR1 PRHDT, CDR2 FYEKMQ (reference sequence). The CDR3 loop is CASVRGVRGYNEQFF. CDR3 in DNA: TGTGCCAGCGTAAGAGGGGTGAGGGGCTACAATGAGCAGTTCTTC.

Of note for this clonotype: The junction does not match germline at one end; this may be a read error. The rearrangement links TRBV7-9 to TRBJ2-3; D may match TRBD1 or TRBD2 (5 bases each). Germline assignment: CDR1 SEHNR and CDR2 FQNEAQ (reference sequence). The CDR3 runs 17 residues. The CDR3 reads CASSPFESWGSTNTQYF. For the CDR3, the DNA is TGTGCCAGCAGCCCATTCGAATCGTGGGGGAGCACAAATACGCAGTATTTT.